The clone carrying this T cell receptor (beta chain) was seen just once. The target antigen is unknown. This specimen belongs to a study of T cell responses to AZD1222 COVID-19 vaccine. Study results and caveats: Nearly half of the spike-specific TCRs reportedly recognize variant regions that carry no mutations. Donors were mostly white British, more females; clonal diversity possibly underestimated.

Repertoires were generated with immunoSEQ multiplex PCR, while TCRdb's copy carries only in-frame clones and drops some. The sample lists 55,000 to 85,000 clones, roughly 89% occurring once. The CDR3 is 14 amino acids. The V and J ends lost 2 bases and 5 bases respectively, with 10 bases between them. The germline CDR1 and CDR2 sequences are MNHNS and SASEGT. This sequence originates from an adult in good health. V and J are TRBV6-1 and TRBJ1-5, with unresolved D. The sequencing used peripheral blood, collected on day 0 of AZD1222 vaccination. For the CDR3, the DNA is TGTGCCAGCAGTGAATCTTCCGGGTATCAGCCCCAGCATTTT. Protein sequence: CASSESSGYQPQHF.